This entry lists 9 T cell receptor beta chains sequenced from one sample in a study of identifying expanded T cells in peripheral blood. Clones were sequenced by immunoSEQ multiplex PCR, and TCRdb holds only the in-frame ones, with some missing. The sample has more than 75,000 clones, more than 75% seen once. Specimen: blood. These TCRs come from a person aged 18 to 75 in good health.

The gene calls are TRBV29-1 and TRBJ1-2; no clear D. Germline lookup yields CDR1 SQVTM and CDR2 ANQGSEA. This CDR3 has 11 residues. V gave up 4 bases and J gave up 8 bases, with 11 bases separating them. Here the CDR3 reads CSVVLGRGYTF. The CDR3 DNA sequence: TGCAGCGTTGTTCTCGGCCGCGGCTACACCTTC. Full variable domain (outside the CDR3, taken from reference TRBV29-1 and TRBJ1-2): SAVISQKPSRDICQRGTSLTIQCQVDSQVTMMFWYRQQPGQSLTLIATANQGSEATYESGFVIDKFPISRPNLTFSTLTVSNMSPEDSSIYLCSVVLGRGYTFGSGTRLTVV.

The chain uses TRBV18 and TRBJ2-2, with D perhaps TRBD1 (6 bases). V lost 5 bases, J lost 0 bases, and 10 bases lay in between. CDR3 length: 15 residues. CDR1 and CDR2 from the germline V gene are KGHSH and LQKENI. The CDR3 coding sequence is TGTGCCAGCTCAAGACAGGACCCGAACACCGGGGAGCTGTTTTTT. Translation gives CASSRQDPNTGELFF.

CDR3 sequence reads: CASSKTGYAYGYTF. The DNA of the CDR3 is TGTGCCAGCAGCAAAACAGGGTACGCCTATGGCTACACCTTC. The chain is built from TRBV11-2 and TRBJ1-2; possibly TRBD1 for D (6 bases). Trimming removed 5 bases at V and 4 bases at J, with 14 bases between. Germline CDR1 SGHAT, CDR2 FQNNGV. The CDR3 consists of 14 residues.

The chain couples TRBV5-4 to TRBJ1-2; TRBD1 might be the D (5 bases). The CDR3 runs 13 residues. V dropped 0 bases and J dropped 10 bases, with 13 bases sitting between them. Per germline, CDR1 SGHNT and CDR2 YYREEE (reference sequence). CDR3 DNA: TGTGCCAGCAGCTTGGTCCGAGGACAACCCTACACCTTC. Amino acid sequence: CASSLVRGQPYTF.

The chain recombines TRBV4-1 with TRBJ1-4; D not certain. V lost 1 base, J lost 1 base, and 16 bases lay in between. The CDR3 is 18 amino acids. CDR1 and CDR2 from the germline V gene are MGHRA and YSYEKL. In nucleotides, the CDR3 is TGCGCCAGCAGCCAAGCTAGAATTCTGCGGGGAACTAATGAAAAACTGTTTTTT. Its protein is CASSQARILRGTNEKLFF.

The chain couples TRBV5-1 to TRBJ2-2; the match to TRBD1 covers 7 bases. The V segment lost 8 bases and the J segment 3 bases; nucleotides outside the gene matches: 4. The length of the CDR3 is 13 residues. The germline V gene has CDR1 SGHRS and CDR2 YFSETQ. In DNA form, the CDR3 reads TGCGCCAGTAAAGGGACAGACACCGGGGAGCTGTTTTTT. Amino acid sequence: CASKGTDTGELFF.

J is TRBJ2-7 and V is TRBV7-9; 7 positions match TRBD1. Germline CDR1 SEHNR, CDR2 FQNEAQ (reference sequence). The junction had 14 bases not matched to a gene; V was cut back by 5 bases and J by 4 bases. The CDR3 has 16 amino acids. DNA of the CDR3: TGTGCCAGCAGCCCCCCCAAAGGGACAGAAGCTTACGAGCAGTACTTC. It encodes CASSPPKGTEAYEQYF.

This clone has just one count. The V and J genes are TRBV9 and TRBJ1-1; a weak D match, TRBD1 (6 bases). Germline V CDR1 and CDR2: SGDLS, YYNGEE. The ends were cut back, 8 bases at V and 1 base at J, with 15 bases in the middle. The CDR3 is 14 residues long. CDR3 DNA: TGTGCCAGTTCATCGGGGGCTGGGAACACTGAAGCTTTCTTT. The encoded protein is CASSSGAGNTEAFF.

This clone was counted once. The V and J genes are TRBV10-3 and TRBJ2-3; 7 bases map to TRBD1. The CDR3 is 16 amino acids. V shed 4 bases, J shed 2 bases, and the junction held 9 bases outside the gene matches. Per the germline V gene, CDR1 is ENHRY and CDR2 is SYGVKD. CDR3 DNA sequence: TGTGCCATCAGTGTTTCAACAGGGACAGACACAGATACGCAGTATTTT. Encoded protein: CAISVSTGTDTDTQYF.